The rows below give T cell receptor beta chains drawn from one sample of a study of control samples from healthy donors and cancer patients. Profiling relied on immunoSEQ multiplex PCR, and the TCRdb table lists in-frame clones only, not all of them. Seen here are 30,000 to 35,000 clones, approximately 86% observed once, and the top ten hold less than 2%. The sequenced sample was PBMCs. Every receptor here comes from a woman in her thirties or forties with lung cancer. Both conserved end residues are part of each CDR3. The D gene is left open where the match is weak. A row's size may be missing; if present it is once, few, many or a size class.

clone size: NA
D gene: NA
V gene: TRBV12-3/TRBV12-4
J gene: TRBJ2-7
CDR3 DNA: TGTGCCAGCAGTATACAGGGATACGAGCAGTACTTC
CDR3 protein: CASSIQGYEQYF

clone size: NA
D gene: TRBD2
V gene: TRBV15
J gene: TRBJ2-5
CDR3 DNA: TGTGCCACCAGCAGAGATAGTTCGGGGGGGCATGAGACCCAGTACTTC
CDR3 protein: CATSRDSSGGHETQYF

clone size: NA
D gene: NA
V gene: TRBV29-1
J gene: TRBJ2-2
CDR3 DNA: TGCAGCGTTGCTCTCAACCGAAGGGCCGGGGAGCTGTTTTTT
CDR3 protein: CSVALNRRAGELFF

clone size: NA
D gene: NA
V gene: TRBV7-6
J gene: TRBJ2-2
CDR3 DNA: TGTGCCAGCAGCCATCAAGCGCAGGCCCCCGGGGAGCTGTTTTTT
CDR3 protein: CASSHQAQAPGELFF

clone size: once
D gene: TRBD2
V gene: TRBV6-6
J gene: TRBJ2-2
CDR3 DNA: TGTGCCAGCAGTTACAGTAGGGAGGGCACCGGGGAGCTGTTTTTT
CDR3 protein: CASSYSREGTGELFF

clone size: NA
D gene: TRBD1
V gene: TRBV5-1
J gene: TRBJ1-1
CDR3 DNA: TGCGCCAGCAGTCATACAGGGGGCGAGAACACTGAAGCTTTCTTT
CDR3 protein: CASSHTGGENTEAFF

clone size: NA
D gene: NA
V gene: TRBV5-4
J gene: TRBJ2-1
CDR3 DNA: TGTGCCAGCAGCTTGGCCGGGCAGGGGAATGAGCAGTTCTTC
CDR3 protein: CASSLAGQGNEQFF

clone size: NA
D gene: NA
V gene: TRBV6-5
J gene: TRBJ2-5
CDR3 DNA: TGTGCCAGCAGTTACCGCGCCGGGCCACAAGAGACCCAGTACTTC
CDR3 protein: CASSYRAGPQETQYF

clone size: NA
D gene: TRBD1
V gene: TRBV6-5
J gene: TRBJ2-3
CDR3 DNA: TGTGCCAGCGGGGGACAGGGGAGTTATACGCAGTATTTT
CDR3 protein: CASGGQGSYTQYF

clone size: NA
D gene: TRBD1
V gene: TRBV15
J gene: TRBJ1-2
CDR3 DNA: TGTGCCACCAGCAGAGATCGTGAGACAGGGGTGGGCACCTTC
CDR3 protein: CATSRDRETGVGTF

clone size: NA
D gene: NA
V gene: TRBV28
J gene: TRBJ2-5
CDR3 DNA: TGTGCCAGCAGCCTCCCCCTCCGCGGCCAAGAGACCCAGTACTTC
CDR3 protein: CASSLPLRGQETQYF

clone size: NA
D gene: NA
V gene: TRBV19
J gene: TRBJ2-6
CDR3 DNA: TGTGCCAGTAGTATTTTAGTTGGGCTGCCTGGGGCCAACGTCCTGACTTTC
CDR3 protein: CASSILVGLPGANVLTF

clone size: NA
D gene: NA
V gene: TRBV2
J gene: TRBJ2-7
CDR3 DNA: TGTGCCAGCAGTGCCGGGTCCTACGAGCAGTACTTC
CDR3 protein: CASSAGSYEQYF

clone size: NA
D gene: NA
V gene: TRBV7-2
J gene: TRBJ1-1
CDR3 DNA: TGTGCCAGCAGCCGACAGAACACTGAAGCTTTCTTT
CDR3 protein: CASSRQNTEAFF

clone size: NA
D gene: NA
V gene: TRBV7-9
J gene: TRBJ2-5
CDR3 DNA: TGTGCCAGCAGCTTATGGGGCAGCCAAGAGACCCAGTACTTC
CDR3 protein: CASSLWGSQETQYF

clone size: NA
D gene: NA
V gene: TRBV12-5
J gene: TRBJ1-3
CDR3 DNA: TGTGCTAGTGGACTCGGGGGGACTGGAAACACCATATATTTT
CDR3 protein: CASGLGGTGNTIYF

clone size: NA
D gene: NA
V gene: TRBV5-5
J gene: TRBJ2-7
CDR3 DNA: TGTGCCAGCAGCTGGCAGGGGTCAATGGCCTACGAGCAGTACTTC
CDR3 protein: CASSWQGSMAYEQYF

clone size: NA
D gene: NA
V gene: TRBV7-5
J gene: TRBJ2-3
CDR3 DNA: TGTGTCAGAAGCTCGGGTGGACTAGCGGGTGATAGGGATACGCAGTATTTT
CDR3 protein: CVRSSGGLAGDRDTQYF

clone size: NA
D gene: NA
V gene: TRBV2
J gene: TRBJ1-1
CDR3 DNA: TGTGCCAGCCCCAAGGGCCAACCTGAAGCTTTCTTT
CDR3 protein: CASPKGQPEAFF

clone size: NA
D gene: NA
V gene: TRBV6-1
J gene: TRBJ2-5
CDR3 DNA: TGTGCCAGCAGTGAACAGCCGTACCAAGAGACCCAGTACTTC
CDR3 protein: CASSEQPYQETQYF

clone size: NA
D gene: NA
V gene: TRBV27
J gene: TRBJ1-3
CDR3 DNA: TGTGCCAGCAGTCCCCGAGGGTTTGGAAACACCATATATTTT
CDR3 protein: CASSPRGFGNTIYF

clone size: NA
D gene: NA
V gene: TRBV4-3
J gene: TRBJ2-7
CDR3 DNA: TGCGCCAGCAGCCAAGATAAGGGCGGCTCCTACGAGCAGTACTTC
CDR3 protein: CASSQDKGGSYEQYF

clone size: NA
D gene: NA
V gene: TRBV9
J gene: TRBJ2-2
CDR3 DNA: TGTGCCAGCACGCTAGGGGCGCCCAACACCGGGGAGCTGTTTTTT
CDR3 protein: CASTLGAPNTGELFF

clone size: NA
D gene: NA
V gene: TRBV16
J gene: TRBJ1-1
CDR3 DNA: TGTGCCAGCAAAGACCCAGAGACTGAAGCTTTCTTT
CDR3 protein: CASKDPETEAFF

clone size: NA
D gene: TRBD1
V gene: TRBV11-2
J gene: TRBJ2-3
CDR3 DNA: TGTGCCAGCAGCTTAGATTTGGGACAGGGCGACACAGATACGCAGTATTTT
CDR3 protein: CASSLDLGQGDTDTQYF

clone size: NA
D gene: NA
V gene: TRBV7-2
J gene: TRBJ1-1
CDR3 DNA: TGTGCCAGCAGCGCCTCAACGAACACTGAAGCTTTCTTT
CDR3 protein: CASSASTNTEAFF

clone size: NA
D gene: NA
V gene: TRBV5-4
J gene: TRBJ1-2
CDR3 DNA: TGTGCCAGCAGCTTGGGACAAGTTGGCTACACCTTC
CDR3 protein: CASSLGQVGYTF

clone size: NA
D gene: NA
V gene: TRBV9
J gene: TRBJ2-2
CDR3 DNA: TGTGCCAGCAGCACCCGACCCTACACCGGGGAGCTGTTTTTT
CDR3 protein: CASSTRPYTGELFF

clone size: NA
D gene: TRBD1
V gene: TRBV7-2
J gene: TRBJ2-4
CDR3 DNA: TGTGCCAGCAGCTTAGCGACAGGGGGAAGCATTCAGTACTTC
CDR3 protein: CASSLATGGSIQYF

clone size: NA
D gene: NA
V gene: TRBV3-1/TRBV3-2
J gene: TRBJ2-7
CDR3 DNA: TGTGCCAGCAGCCAAGACGTTTGGACAGCCGAGCAGTACTTC
CDR3 protein: CASSQDVWTAEQYF

clone size: NA
D gene: TRBD2
V gene: TRBV6-2/TRBV6-3
J gene: TRBJ2-7
CDR3 DNA: TGTGCCAGCAGTTACAATCCTAGCGGTAGCTCCTACGAGCAGTACTTC
CDR3 protein: CASSYNPSGSSYEQYF

clone size: NA
D gene: NA
V gene: TRBV6-5
J gene: TRBJ2-7
CDR3 DNA: TGTGCCAGCAGTCCGGCGGCCGCCTACGAGCAGTACTTC
CDR3 protein: CASSPAAAYEQYF

clone size: once
D gene: NA
V gene: TRBV4-2
J gene: TRBJ1-3
CDR3 DNA: TGTGCCAGCAGCCAAGGACGGGGACGGACCTACAACTCTGGAAACACCATATATTTT
CDR3 protein: CASSQGRGRTYNSGNTIYF

clone size: NA
D gene: NA
V gene: TRBV11-3
J gene: TRBJ1-1
CDR3 DNA: TGTGCCAGCAGCTTAACAGGGTACACTGAAGCTTTCTTT
CDR3 protein: CASSLTGYTEAFF

clone size: NA
D gene: NA
V gene: TRBV7-2
J gene: TRBJ2-3
CDR3 DNA: TGTGCCAGCAGCTTAGCTGGACAGACCACAGATACGCAGTATTTT
CDR3 protein: CASSLAGQTTDTQYF

clone size: NA
D gene: NA
V gene: TRBV5-4
J gene: TRBJ2-5
CDR3 DNA: TGTGCCAGCAGCTTGGGAACAGGGTTAGAGACCCAGTACTTC
CDR3 protein: CASSLGTGLETQYF

clone size: few
D gene: NA
V gene: TRBV10-3
J gene: TRBJ1-1
CDR3 DNA: TGTGCCATCAGAATAGGGGGAGCGAACACTGAAGCTTTCTTT
CDR3 protein: CAIRIGGANTEAFF

clone size: NA
D gene: NA
V gene: TRBV14
J gene: TRBJ2-5
CDR3 DNA: TGTGCCAGCAGCCGATCTGGCGGATCTCGCCAAGAGACCCAGTACTTC
CDR3 protein: CASSRSGGSRQETQYF

clone size: NA
D gene: TRBD1
V gene: TRBV28
J gene: TRBJ1-5
CDR3 DNA: TGTGCCAGCAGTCCCCAGGGGGACAATCAGCCCCAGCATTTT
CDR3 protein: CASSPQGDNQPQHF

clone size: NA
D gene: NA
V gene: TRBV2
J gene: TRBJ1-1
CDR3 DNA: TGTGCCAGCAGTGGCGGGGGGGGCACTGAAGCTTTCTTT
CDR3 protein: CASSGGGGTEAFF

clone size: NA
D gene: TRBD1
V gene: TRBV7-3
J gene: TRBJ1-3
CDR3 DNA: TGTGCCAGCAGTCGCTTGATAGGACAGGGGGCTCGGAGGGGAAACACCATATATTTT
CDR3 protein: CASSRLIGQGARRGNTIYF

clone size: NA
D gene: TRBD1
V gene: TRBV5-5
J gene: TRBJ1-1
CDR3 DNA: TGTGCCAGCACCCCGGACAGGGGGCTGGCTGAAGCTTTCTTT
CDR3 protein: CASTPDRGLAEAFF

clone size: once
D gene: NA
V gene: TRBV7-2
J gene: TRBJ1-1
CDR3 DNA: TGTGCCAGCAGCATACTCAGGGAGGTGAACACTGAAGCTTTCTTT
CDR3 protein: CASSILREVNTEAFF

clone size: NA
D gene: TRBD1
V gene: TRBV5-6
J gene: TRBJ1-2
CDR3 DNA: TGTGCCAGCAGCTTTGTTAGGGGGCGCCTGGGCGGCTACACCTTC
CDR3 protein: CASSFVRGRLGGYTF

clone size: NA
D gene: NA
V gene: TRBV27
J gene: TRBJ1-2
CDR3 DNA: TGTGCCAGCAGTTTATGGTCCCACCAATCGGTTGGCTACACCTTC
CDR3 protein: CASSLWSHQSVGYTF

clone size: NA
D gene: NA
V gene: TRBV5-1
J gene: TRBJ2-2
CDR3 DNA: TGCGCCAGCAGCTCACCGGTCGGCGTGAACACCGGGGAGCTGTTTTTT
CDR3 protein: CASSSPVGVNTGELFF

clone size: NA
D gene: TRBD1
V gene: TRBV24-1
J gene: TRBJ2-5
CDR3 DNA: TGTGCCACCAGTGACCCACTGACAGGGTGGAAAGAGACCCAGTACTTC
CDR3 protein: CATSDPLTGWKETQYF

clone size: NA
D gene: NA
V gene: TRBV7-3
J gene: TRBJ2-3
CDR3 DNA: TGTGCCAGCAGCGCGACAGGAACTAGCACAGATACGCAGTATTTT
CDR3 protein: CASSATGTSTDTQYF

clone size: NA
D gene: TRBD1
V gene: TRBV2
J gene: TRBJ2-2
CDR3 DNA: TGTGCCAGCCTGACAGGGGGCACCGGGGAGCTGTTTTTT
CDR3 protein: CASLTGGTGELFF

clone size: NA
D gene: TRBD2
V gene: TRBV7-9
J gene: TRBJ2-1
CDR3 DNA: TGTGCCAGCAGCCGCTCCACCCCTACTAGCGGGGGACCATACAATGAGCAGTTCTTC
CDR3 protein: CASSRSTPTSGGPYNEQFF

clone size: NA
D gene: NA
V gene: TRBV30
J gene: TRBJ1-2
CDR3 DNA: TGTGCCTGGATGGGTGGGGTTGGCTATGGCTACACCTTC
CDR3 protein: CAWMGGVGYGYTF

clone size: NA
D gene: NA
V gene: TRBV3-1/TRBV3-2
J gene: TRBJ2-7
CDR3 DNA: TGTGCCAGCAGCCAAGACAGGGGCCCCTTTGCCTACGAGCAGTACTTC
CDR3 protein: CASSQDRGPFAYEQYF

clone size: NA
D gene: NA
V gene: TRBV2
J gene: TRBJ2-5
CDR3 DNA: TGTGCCAGCAGCGCTAGGGGTTTCGAGACCCAGTACTTC
CDR3 protein: CASSARGFETQYF

clone size: NA
D gene: TRBD2
V gene: TRBV12-5
J gene: TRBJ2-3
CDR3 DNA: TGTGCTAGTGGTCTCCATGCGGGGGGGGGCACAGATACGCAGTATTTT
CDR3 protein: CASGLHAGGGTDTQYF

clone size: NA
D gene: NA
V gene: TRBV7-9
J gene: TRBJ1-2
CDR3 DNA: TGTGCCATCGAAGGGGGGGGAGGCCAAGGCTACACCTTC
CDR3 protein: CAIEGGGGQGYTF

clone size: NA
D gene: TRBD1
V gene: TRBV7-9
J gene: TRBJ2-1
CDR3 DNA: TGTGCCAGCGGGACAGGGTGGAATGAGCAGTTCTTC
CDR3 protein: CASGTGWNEQFF

clone size: NA
D gene: NA
V gene: TRBV10-3
J gene: TRBJ2-1
CDR3 DNA: TGTGCCATCAGTGAGAGGACTGAGCAGTTCTTC
CDR3 protein: CAISERTEQFF

clone size: NA
D gene: NA
V gene: TRBV5-6
J gene: TRBJ2-5
CDR3 DNA: TGTGCCAGCAGCTTGGGTTGGGGGAGAGAGACCCAGTACTTC
CDR3 protein: CASSLGWGRETQYF

clone size: NA
D gene: NA
V gene: TRBV5-1
J gene: TRBJ2-3
CDR3 DNA: TGCGCCAGCAGCTTGGTATCGTCATACACAGATACGCAGTATTTT
CDR3 protein: CASSLVSSYTDTQYF